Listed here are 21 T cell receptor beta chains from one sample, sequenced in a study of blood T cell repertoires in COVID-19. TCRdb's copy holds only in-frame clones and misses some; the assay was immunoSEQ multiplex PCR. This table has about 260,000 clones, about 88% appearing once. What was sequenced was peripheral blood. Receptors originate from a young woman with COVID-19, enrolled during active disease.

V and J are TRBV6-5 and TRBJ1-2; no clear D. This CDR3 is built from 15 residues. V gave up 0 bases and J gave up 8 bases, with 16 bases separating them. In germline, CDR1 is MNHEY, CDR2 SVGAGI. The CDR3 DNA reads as TGTGCCAGCAGTTACTCGAGGGCCTGGGGTCGGGGCTACACCTTC. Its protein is CASSYSRAWGRGYTF.

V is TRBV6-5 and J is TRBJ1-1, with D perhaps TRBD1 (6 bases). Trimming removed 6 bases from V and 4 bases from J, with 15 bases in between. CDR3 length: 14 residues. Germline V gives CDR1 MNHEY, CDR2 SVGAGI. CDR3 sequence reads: CASSRGGRATEAFF. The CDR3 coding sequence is TGTGCCAGCAGCCGGGGGGGGCGAGCCACTGAAGCTTTCTTT.

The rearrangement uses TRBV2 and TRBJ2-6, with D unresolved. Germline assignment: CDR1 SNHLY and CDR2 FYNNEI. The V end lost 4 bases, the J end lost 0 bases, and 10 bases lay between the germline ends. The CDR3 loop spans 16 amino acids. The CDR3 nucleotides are TGTGCCAGCAGTGGACCCACAGTCTCTGGGGCCAACGTCCTGACTTTC. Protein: CASSGPTVSGANVLTF.

As DNA, the CDR3 is TGTGCCAGCAGCGTAGCGGCGGCAACTAATGAAAAACTGTTTTTT. Protein: CASSVAAATNEKLFF. The gene calls are TRBV9 and TRBJ1-4; D gene uncertain. The germline V gene has CDR1 SGDLS and CDR2 YYNGEE. The CDR3 consists of 15 residues. V dropped 0 bases and J dropped 0 bases, with 6 bases sitting between them.

The CDR3 sequence: CATSDREVNYGYTF. The CDR3 DNA reads as TGTGCCACCAGTGATAGGGAGGTAAACTATGGCTACACCTTC. The chain joins TRBV24-1 to TRBJ1-2; D unclear. In germline, CDR1 is KGHDR, CDR2 SFDVKD. The CDR3 runs 14 residues. V lost 3 bases, J lost 2 bases, and 9 bases lay in between.

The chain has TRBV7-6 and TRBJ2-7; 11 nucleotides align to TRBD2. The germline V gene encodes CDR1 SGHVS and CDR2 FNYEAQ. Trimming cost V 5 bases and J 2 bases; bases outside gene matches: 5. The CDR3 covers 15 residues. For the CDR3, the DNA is TGTGCCAGCAGCATTACTAGCGGGAGTCCCTACGAGCAGTACTTC. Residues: CASSITSGSPYEQYF.

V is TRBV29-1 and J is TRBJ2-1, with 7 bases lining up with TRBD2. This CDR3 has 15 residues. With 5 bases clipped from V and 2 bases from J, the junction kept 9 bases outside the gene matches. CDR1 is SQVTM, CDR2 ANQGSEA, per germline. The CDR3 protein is CSVYWFGLAYNEQFF. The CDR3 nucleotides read TGCAGCGTTTACTGGTTTGGACTAGCCTACAATGAGCAGTTCTTC.

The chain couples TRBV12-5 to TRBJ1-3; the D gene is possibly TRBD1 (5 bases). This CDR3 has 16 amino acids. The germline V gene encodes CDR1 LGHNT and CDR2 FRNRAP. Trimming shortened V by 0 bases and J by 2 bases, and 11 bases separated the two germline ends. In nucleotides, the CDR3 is TGTGCTAGTGGTTTGGTAAGCGAGACAGCTGGAAACACCATATATTTT. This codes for CASGLVSETAGNTIYF. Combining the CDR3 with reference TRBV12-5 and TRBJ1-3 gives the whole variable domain DARVTQTPRHKVTEMGQEVTMRCQPILGHNTVFWYRQTMMQGLELLAYFRNRAPLDDSGMPKDRFSAEMPDATLATLKIQPSEPRDSAVYFCASGLVSETAGNTIYFGEGSWLTVV.

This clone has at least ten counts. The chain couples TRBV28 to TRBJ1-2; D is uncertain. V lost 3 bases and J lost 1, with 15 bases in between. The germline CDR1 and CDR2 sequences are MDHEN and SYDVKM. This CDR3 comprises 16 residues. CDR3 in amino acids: CASSFGLTALNYGYTF. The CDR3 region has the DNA TGTGCCAGCAGTTTTGGGCTCACAGCACTTAACTATGGCTACACCTTC.

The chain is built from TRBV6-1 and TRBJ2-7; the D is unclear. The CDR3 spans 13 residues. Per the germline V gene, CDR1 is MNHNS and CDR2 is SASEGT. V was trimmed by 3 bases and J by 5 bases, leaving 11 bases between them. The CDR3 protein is CASSDHSFNEQYF. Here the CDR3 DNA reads TGTGCCAGCAGTGACCACAGCTTCAACGAGCAGTACTTC.

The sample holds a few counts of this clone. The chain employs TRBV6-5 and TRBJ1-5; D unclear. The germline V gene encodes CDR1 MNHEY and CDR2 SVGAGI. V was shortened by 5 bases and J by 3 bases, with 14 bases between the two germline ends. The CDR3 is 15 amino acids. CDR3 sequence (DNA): TGTGCCAGCAGTAGAGTCCTCGGGGACAATCAGCCCCAGCATTTT. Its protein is CASSRVLGDNQPQHF.

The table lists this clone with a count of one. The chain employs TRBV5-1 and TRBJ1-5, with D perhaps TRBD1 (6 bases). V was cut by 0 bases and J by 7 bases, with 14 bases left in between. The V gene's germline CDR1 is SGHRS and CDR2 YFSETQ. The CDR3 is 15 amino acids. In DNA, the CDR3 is TGCGCCAGCAGCTTGGGGGACACGGCGGCCCAGCCCCAGCATTTT. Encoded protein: CASSLGDTAAQPQHF.

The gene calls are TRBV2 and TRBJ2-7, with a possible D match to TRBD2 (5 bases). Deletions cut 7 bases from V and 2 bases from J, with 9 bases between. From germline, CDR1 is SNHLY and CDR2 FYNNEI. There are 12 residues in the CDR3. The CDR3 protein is CASTFGTYEQYF. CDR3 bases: TGTGCCAGCACATTCGGGACCTACGAGCAGTACTTC.

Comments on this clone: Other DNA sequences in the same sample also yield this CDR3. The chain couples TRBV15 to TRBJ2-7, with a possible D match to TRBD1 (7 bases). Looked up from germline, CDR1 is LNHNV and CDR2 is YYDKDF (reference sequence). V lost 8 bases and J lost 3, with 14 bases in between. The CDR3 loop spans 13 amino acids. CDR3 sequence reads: CATGRTGFYEQYF. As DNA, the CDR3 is TGTGCCACCGGGAGGACAGGATTCTACGAGCAGTACTTC.

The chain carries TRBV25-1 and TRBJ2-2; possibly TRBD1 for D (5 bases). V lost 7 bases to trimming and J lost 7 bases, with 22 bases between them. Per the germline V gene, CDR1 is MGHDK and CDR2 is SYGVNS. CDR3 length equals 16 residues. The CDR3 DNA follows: TGTGCCAGCACTCCCCGAGTCAGTACAGGTGGCGGGGAGCTGTTTTTT. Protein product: CASTPRVSTGGGELFF.

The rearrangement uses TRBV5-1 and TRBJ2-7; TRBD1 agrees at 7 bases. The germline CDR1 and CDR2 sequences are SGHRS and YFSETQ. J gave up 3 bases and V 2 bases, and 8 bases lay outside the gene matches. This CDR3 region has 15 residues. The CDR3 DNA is TGCGCCAGCAGCTTATCCGGGACAGCGATCTACGAGCAGTACTTC. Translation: CASSLSGTAIYEQYF.

The CDR3 sequence: CASSSRLADTGELFF. In nucleotides, the CDR3 is TGTGCCAGCAGCAGTCGACTAGCAGACACCGGGGAGCTGTTTTTT. J is TRBJ2-2 and V is TRBV7-2, with 7 bases aligning to TRBD2. The germline gives CDR1 SGHTA, CDR2 FQGNSA. The V gene end was trimmed by 5 bases and the J gene end by 3 bases; junction bases not matched to a gene: 6. The CDR3 spans 15 residues.

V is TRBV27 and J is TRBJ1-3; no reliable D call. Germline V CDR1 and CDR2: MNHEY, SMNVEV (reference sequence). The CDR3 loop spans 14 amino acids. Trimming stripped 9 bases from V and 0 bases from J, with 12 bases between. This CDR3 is CARPGRRSGNTIYF. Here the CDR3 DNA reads TGTGCCAGACCGGGTCGACGCTCTGGAAACACCATATATTTT.

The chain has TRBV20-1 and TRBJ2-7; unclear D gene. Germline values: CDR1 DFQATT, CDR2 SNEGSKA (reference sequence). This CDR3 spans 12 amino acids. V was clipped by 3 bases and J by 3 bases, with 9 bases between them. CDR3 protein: CSASPGLYEQYF. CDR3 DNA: TGCAGTGCTAGTCCAGGCCTCTACGAGCAGTACTTC.

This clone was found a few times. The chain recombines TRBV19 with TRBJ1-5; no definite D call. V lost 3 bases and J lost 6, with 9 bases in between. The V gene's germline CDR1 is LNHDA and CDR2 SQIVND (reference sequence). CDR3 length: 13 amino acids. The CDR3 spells CASSIGIAQPQHF. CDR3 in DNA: TGTGCCAGTAGTATTGGTATAGCTCAGCCCCAGCATTTT.

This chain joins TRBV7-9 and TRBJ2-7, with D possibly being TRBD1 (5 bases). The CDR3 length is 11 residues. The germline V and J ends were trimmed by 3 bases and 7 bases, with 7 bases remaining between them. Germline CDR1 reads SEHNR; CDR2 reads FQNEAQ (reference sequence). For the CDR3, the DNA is TGTGCCAGCAGCTTTCACAGGGAGCAGTACTTC. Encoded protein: CASSFHREQYF.